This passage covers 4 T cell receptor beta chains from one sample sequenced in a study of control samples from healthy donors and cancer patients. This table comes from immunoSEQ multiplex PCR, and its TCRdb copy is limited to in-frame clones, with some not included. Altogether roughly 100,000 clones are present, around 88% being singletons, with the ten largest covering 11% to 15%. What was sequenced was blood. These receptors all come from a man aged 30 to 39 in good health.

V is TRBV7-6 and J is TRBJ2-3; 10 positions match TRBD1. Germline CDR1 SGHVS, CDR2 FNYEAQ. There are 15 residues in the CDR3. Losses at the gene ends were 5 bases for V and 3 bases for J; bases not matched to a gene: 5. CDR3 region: CASSQTGGRTDTQYF. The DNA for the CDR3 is TGTGCCAGCAGCCAGACAGGGGGCAGGACAGATACGCAGTATTTT.

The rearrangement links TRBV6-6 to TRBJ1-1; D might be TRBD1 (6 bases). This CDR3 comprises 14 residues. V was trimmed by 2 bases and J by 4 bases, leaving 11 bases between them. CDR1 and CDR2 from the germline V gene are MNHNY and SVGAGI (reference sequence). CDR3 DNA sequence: TGTGCCAGCAGTTACGACAGGAGGGGCACTGAAGCTTTCTTT. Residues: CASSYDRRGTEAFF.

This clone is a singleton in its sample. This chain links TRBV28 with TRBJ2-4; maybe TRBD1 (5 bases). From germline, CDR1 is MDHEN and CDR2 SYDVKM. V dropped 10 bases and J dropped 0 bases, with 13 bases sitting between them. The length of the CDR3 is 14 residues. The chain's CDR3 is CATTTGLAKNIQYF. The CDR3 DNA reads TGTGCCACCACCACAGGCCTAGCCAAAAACATTCAGTACTTC.

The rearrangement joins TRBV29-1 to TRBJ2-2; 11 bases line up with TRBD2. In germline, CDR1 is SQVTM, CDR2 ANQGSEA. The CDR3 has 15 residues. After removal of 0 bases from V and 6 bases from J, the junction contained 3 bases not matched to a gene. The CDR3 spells CSVEDSGRAPGELFF. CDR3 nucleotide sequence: TGCAGCGTTGAAGATAGCGGGAGGGCCCCCGGGGAGCTGTTTTTT.